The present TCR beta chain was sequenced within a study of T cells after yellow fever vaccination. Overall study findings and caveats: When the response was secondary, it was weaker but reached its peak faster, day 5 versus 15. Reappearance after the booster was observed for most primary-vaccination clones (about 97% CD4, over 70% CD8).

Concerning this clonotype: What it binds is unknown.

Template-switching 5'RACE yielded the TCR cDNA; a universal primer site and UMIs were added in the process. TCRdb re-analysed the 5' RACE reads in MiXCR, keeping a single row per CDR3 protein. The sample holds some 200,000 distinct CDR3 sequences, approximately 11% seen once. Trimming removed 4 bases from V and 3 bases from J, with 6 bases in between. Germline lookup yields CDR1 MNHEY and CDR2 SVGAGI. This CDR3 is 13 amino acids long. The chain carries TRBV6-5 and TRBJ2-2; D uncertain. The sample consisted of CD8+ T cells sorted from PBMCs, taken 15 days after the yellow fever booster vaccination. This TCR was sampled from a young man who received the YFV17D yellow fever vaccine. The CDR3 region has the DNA TGTGCCAGCAGTTCTAAGTACACCGGGGAGCTGTTTTTT. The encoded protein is CASSSKYTGELFF.